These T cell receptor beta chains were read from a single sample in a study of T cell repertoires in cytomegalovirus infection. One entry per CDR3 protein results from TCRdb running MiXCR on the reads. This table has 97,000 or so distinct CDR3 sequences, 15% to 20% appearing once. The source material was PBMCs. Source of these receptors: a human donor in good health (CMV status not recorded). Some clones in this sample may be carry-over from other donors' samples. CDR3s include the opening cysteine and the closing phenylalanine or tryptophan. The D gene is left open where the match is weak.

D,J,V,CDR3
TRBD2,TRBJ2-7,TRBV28,CASTMRGRWNYEPYF
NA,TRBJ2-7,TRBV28,CASSRPGFDYEQYF
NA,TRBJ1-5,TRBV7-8,CASSQSGGNQPQHF
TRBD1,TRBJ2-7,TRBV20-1,CSARAQGATYEQYF
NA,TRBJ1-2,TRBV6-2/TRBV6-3,CASSSSESTINYGYTF
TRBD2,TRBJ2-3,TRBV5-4,CASGARGGGADTQYF
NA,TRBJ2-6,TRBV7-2,CASSLNRGTGANVLTF
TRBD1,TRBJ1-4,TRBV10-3,CAVTGGPNEKLFF
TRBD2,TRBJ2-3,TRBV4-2,CASSLWTSGGETDTQYF
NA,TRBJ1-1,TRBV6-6,CASTYRTDTAEAFF
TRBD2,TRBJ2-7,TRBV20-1,CSAELAGGWYF
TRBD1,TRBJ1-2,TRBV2,CASSYGQGRANYGYTF